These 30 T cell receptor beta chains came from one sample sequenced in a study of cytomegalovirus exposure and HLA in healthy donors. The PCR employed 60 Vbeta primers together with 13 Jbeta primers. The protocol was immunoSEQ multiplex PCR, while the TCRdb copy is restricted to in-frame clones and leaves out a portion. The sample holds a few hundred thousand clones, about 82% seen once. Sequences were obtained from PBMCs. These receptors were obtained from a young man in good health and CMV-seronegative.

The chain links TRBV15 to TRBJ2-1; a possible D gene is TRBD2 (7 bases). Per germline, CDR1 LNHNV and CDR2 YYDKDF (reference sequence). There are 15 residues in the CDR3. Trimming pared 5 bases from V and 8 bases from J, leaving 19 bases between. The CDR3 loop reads CATSSGGGGLDEQFF. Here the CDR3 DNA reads TGTGCCACCAGCTCCGGTGGGGGGGGGCTGGATGAGCAGTTCTTC.

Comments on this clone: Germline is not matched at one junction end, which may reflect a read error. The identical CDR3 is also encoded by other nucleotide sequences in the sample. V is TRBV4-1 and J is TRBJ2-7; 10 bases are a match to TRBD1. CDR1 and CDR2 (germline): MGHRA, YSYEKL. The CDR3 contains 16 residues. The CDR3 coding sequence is TGTGCCAGCAGCCAAGATGCCGGACAGGGGGGGTACGAGCAGTACTTC. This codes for CASSQDAGQGGYEQYF.

CDR3 sequence reads: CASSRVAGEYEQYF. CDR3 DNA: TGTGCCAGCAGTCGGGTCGCGGGGGAATACGAGCAGTACTTC. This rearrangement joins TRBV6-6 to TRBJ2-7; 7 bases align to TRBD2. V shed 5 bases and J 4 bases; nucleotides not matched to a gene: 8. This CDR3 region has 14 residues. CDR1 and CDR2 (germline): MNHNY, SVGAGI (reference sequence).

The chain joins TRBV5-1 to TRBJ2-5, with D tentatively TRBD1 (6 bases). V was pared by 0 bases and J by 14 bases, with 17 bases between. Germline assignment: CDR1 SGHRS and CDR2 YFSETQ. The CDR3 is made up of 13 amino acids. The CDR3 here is CASSLDPRWGPYF. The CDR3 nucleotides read TGCGCCAGCAGCTTGGATCCGAGGTGGGGGCCCTACTTC.

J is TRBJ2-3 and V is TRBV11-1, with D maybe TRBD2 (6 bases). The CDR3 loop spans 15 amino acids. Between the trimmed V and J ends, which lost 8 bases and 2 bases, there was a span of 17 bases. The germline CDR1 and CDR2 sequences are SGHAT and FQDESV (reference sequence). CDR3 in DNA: TGTGCCAGCTCTCGGGGGAATATCCTCACAGATACGCAGTATTTT. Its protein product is CASSRGNILTDTQYF.

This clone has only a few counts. CDR3 DNA: TGTGCCAGTCGGACAGGGGGGTATGGCTACACCTTC. Protein sequence: CASRTGGYGYTF. The chain links TRBV19 to TRBJ1-2; 10 nucleotides line up with TRBD1. The germline V gene encodes CDR1 LNHDA and CDR2 SQIVND (reference sequence). The J segment lost 5 bases and the V segment lost 8 bases, leaving 2 bases of the junction unmatched. CDR3 length: 12 residues.

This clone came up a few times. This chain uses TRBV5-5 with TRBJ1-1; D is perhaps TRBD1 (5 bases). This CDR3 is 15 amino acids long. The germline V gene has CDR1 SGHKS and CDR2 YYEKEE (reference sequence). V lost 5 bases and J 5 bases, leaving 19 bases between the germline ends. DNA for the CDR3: TGTGCCAGCAGTCTGGGTGCAGGGTGGTGGACTGAAGCTTTCTTT. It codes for CASSLGAGWWTEAFF.

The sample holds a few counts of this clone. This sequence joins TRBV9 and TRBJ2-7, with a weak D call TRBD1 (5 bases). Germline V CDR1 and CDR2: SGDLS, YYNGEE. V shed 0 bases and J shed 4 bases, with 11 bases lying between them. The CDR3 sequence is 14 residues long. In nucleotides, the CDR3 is TGTGCCAGCAGCGTAGGGGGCAGTCCGTACGAGCAGTACTTC. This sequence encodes CASSVGGSPYEQYF.

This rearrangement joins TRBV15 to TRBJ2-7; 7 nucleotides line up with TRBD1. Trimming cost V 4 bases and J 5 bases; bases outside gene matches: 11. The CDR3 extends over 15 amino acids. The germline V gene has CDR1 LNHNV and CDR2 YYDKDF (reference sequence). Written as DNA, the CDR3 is TGTGCCACCAGCATCCGTCCGACAGGGTCCAACGAGCAGTACTTC. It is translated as CATSIRPTGSNEQYF. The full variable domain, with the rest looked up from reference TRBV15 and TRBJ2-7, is DAMVIQNPRYQVTQFGKPVTLSCSQTLNHNVMYWYQQKSSQAPKLLFHYYDKDFNNEADTPDNFQSRRPNTSFCFLDIRSPGLGDTAMYLCATSIRPTGSNEQYFGPGTRLTVT.

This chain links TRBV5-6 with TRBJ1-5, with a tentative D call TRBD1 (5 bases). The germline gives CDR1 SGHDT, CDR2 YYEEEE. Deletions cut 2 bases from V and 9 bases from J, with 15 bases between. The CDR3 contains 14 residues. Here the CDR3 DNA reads TGTGCCAGCAGCTTTTGGGGCGCCGGTCGGCCCCAGCATTTT. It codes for CASSFWGAGRPQHF.

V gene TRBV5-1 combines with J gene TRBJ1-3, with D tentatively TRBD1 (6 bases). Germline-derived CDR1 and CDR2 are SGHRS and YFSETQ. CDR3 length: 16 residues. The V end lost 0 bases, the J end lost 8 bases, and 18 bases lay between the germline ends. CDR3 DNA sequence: TGCGCCAGCAGCTTGGACGACAGGAAAAGGTTGGACACCATATATTTT. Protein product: CASSLDDRKRLDTIYF.

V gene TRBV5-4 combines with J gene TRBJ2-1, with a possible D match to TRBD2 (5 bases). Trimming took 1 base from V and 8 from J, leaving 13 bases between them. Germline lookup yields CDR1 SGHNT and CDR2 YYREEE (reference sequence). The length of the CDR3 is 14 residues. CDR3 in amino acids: CASSLSTGIDEQFF. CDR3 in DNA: TGTGCCAGCAGCTTGTCCACCGGGATCGATGAGCAGTTCTTC.

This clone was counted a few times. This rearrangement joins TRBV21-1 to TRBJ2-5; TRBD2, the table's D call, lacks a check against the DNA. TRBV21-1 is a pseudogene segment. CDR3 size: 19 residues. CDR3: CASSKVGGCGPQYQETQYF. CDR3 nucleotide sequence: TGTGCCAGCAGCAAAGTCGGAGGGTGCGGACCCCAATACCAAGAGACCCAGTACTTC.

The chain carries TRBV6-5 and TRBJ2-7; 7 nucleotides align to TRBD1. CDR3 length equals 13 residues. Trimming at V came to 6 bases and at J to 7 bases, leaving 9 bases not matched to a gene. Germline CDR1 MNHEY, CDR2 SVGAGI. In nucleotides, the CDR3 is TGTGCCAGCAGCCCGGGACAGACCGCAGAGCAGTACTTC. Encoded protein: CASSPGQTAEQYF.

Written as DNA, the CDR3 is TGTGCCAGCCGGACTTTACCCACCCGTAATGAAAAACTGTTTTTT. Protein product: CASRTLPTRNEKLFF. V usage is TRBV19 and J usage is TRBJ1-4; D ambiguous. The CDR3 spans 15 residues. Germline-derived CDR1 and CDR2 are LNHDA and SQIVND (reference sequence). V lost 9 bases to trimming and J lost 4 bases, with 18 bases between them.

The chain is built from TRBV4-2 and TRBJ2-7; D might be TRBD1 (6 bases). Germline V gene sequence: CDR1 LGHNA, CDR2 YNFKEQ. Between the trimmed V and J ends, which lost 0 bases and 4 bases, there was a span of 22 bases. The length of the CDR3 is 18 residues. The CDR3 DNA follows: TGTGCCAGCAGCCAAGATTGGGTTGGGCAGGGGATCGGATACGAGCAGTACTTC. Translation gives CASSQDWVGQGIGYEQYF.

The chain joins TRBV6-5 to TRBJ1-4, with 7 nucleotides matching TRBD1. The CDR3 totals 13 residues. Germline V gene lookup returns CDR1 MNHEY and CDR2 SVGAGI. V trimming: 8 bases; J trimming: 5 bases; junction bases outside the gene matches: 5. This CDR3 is CASGGTVNEKLFF. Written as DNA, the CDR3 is TGTGCCAGCGGGGGGACAGTAAATGAAAAACTGTTTTTT.

CDR3 sequence (DNA): TGTGCCATCAGTGAGACACAGGTCGGCACTGAAGCTTTCTTT. Its translation is CAISETQVGTEAFF. V and J are TRBV10-3 and TRBJ1-1; weak D call: TRBD1 (5 bases). Germline CDR1 ENHRY, CDR2 SYGVKD. The CDR3 is 14 residues long. V lost 2 bases, J lost 4 bases, and 11 bases lay in between.

The CDR3 sequence is CASSLKRNYGYTF. CDR3 DNA: TGTGCCAGCAGCCTTAAGAGAAACTATGGCTACACCTTC. The rearrangement uses TRBV14 and TRBJ1-2; no reliable D call. The CDR3 sequence is 13 residues long. Trimming shortened V by 4 bases and J by 2 bases, and 8 bases separated the two germline ends. CDR1 SGHDN and CDR2 FVKESK come from the germline V gene.

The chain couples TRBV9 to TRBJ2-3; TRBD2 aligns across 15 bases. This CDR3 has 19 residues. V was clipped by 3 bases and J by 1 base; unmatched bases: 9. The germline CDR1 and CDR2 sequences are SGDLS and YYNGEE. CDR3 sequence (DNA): TGTGCCAGCAGCGCCCCCAAGGGACTAGCGGGGGGACGCACAGATACGCAGTATTTT. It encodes CASSAPKGLAGGRTDTQYF.

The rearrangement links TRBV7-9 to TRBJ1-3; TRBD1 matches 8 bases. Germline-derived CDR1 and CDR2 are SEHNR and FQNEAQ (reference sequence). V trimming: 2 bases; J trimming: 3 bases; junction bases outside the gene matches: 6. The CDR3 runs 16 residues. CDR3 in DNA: TGTGCCAGCAGCTTATCAACCGGGACAGGTGGAAACACCATATATTTT. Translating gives CASSLSTGTGGNTIYF.

The CDR3 here is CASSPSVVEETQYF. The CDR3 DNA reads TGTGCCAGCAGCCCTAGTGTAGTAGAAGAGACCCAGTACTTC. V gene TRBV9 combines with J gene TRBJ2-5; unclear D gene. Germline loops: CDR1 SGDLS, CDR2 YYNGEE. The CDR3 sequence is 14 residues long. Trimming stripped 4 bases from V and 3 bases from J, with 13 bases between.

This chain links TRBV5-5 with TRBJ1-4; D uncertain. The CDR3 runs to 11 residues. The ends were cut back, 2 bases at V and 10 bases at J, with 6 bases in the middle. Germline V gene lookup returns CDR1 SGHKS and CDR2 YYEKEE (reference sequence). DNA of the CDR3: TGTGCCAGCAGCTTCGGAGTAAAACTGTTTTTT. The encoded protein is CASSFGVKLFF.

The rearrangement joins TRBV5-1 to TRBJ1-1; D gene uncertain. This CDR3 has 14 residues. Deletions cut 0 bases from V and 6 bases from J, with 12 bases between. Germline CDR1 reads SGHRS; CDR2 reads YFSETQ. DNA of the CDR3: TGCGCCAGCAGCTTGGCCGCGGCTGCTGCTGAAGCTTTCTTT. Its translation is CASSLAAAAAEAFF.

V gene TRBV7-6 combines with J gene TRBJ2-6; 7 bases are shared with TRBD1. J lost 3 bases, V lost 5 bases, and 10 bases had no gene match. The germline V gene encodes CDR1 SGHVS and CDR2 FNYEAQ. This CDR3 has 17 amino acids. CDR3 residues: CASSQRQGIGGANVLTF. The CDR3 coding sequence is TGTGCCAGCAGCCAACGACAGGGAATCGGTGGGGCCAACGTCCTGACTTTC.

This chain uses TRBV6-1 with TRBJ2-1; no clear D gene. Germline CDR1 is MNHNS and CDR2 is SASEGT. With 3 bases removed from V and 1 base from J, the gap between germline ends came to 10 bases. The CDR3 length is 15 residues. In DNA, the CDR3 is TGTGCCAGCAGTGATCAGTTATTGTCCTACAATGAGCAGTTCTTC. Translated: CASSDQLLSYNEQFF.

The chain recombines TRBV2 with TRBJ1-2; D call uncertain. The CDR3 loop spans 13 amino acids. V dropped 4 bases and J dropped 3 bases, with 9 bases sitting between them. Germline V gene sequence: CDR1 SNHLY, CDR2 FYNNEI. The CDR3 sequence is CASSGGSDYGYTF. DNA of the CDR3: TGTGCCAGCAGTGGCGGATCAGACTATGGCTACACCTTC. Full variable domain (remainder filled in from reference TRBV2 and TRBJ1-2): EPEVTQTPSHQVTQMGQEVILRCVPISNHLYFYWYRQILGQKVEFLVSFYNNEISEKSEIFDDQFSVERPDGSNFTLKIRSTKLEDSAMYFCASSGGSDYGYTFGSGTRLTVV.

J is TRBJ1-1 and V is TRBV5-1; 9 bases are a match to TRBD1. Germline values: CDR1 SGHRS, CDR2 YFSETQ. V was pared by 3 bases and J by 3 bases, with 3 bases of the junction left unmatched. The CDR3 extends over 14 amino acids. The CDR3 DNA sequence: TGCGCCAGCAGCTACAGGGGGCAAGACACTGAAGCTTTCTTT. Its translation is CASSYRGQDTEAFF.

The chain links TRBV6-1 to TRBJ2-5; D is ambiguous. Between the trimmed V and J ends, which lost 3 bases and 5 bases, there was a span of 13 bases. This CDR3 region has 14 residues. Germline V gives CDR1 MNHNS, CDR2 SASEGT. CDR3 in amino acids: CASSEHSHVETQYF. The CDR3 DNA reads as TGTGCCAGCAGTGAGCACAGCCACGTGGAGACCCAGTACTTC.

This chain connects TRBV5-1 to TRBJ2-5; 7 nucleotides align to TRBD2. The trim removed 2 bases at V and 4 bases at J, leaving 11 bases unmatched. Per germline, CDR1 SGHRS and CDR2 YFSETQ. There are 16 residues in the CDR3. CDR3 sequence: CASSFKAREGGETQYF. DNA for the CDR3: TGCGCCAGCAGCTTTAAAGCCAGGGAGGGTGGAGAGACCCAGTACTTC.